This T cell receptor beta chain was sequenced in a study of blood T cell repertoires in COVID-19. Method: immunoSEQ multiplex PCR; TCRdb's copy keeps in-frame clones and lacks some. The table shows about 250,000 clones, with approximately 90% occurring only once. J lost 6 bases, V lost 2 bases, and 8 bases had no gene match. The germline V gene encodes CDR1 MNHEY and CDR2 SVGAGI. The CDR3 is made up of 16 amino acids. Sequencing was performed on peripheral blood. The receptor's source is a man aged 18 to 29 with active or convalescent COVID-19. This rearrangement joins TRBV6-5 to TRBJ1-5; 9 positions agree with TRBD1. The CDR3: CASSYVGTGIGQPQHF. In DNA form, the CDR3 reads TGTGCCAGCAGTTACGTCGGGACAGGGATAGGTCAGCCCCAGCATTTT.